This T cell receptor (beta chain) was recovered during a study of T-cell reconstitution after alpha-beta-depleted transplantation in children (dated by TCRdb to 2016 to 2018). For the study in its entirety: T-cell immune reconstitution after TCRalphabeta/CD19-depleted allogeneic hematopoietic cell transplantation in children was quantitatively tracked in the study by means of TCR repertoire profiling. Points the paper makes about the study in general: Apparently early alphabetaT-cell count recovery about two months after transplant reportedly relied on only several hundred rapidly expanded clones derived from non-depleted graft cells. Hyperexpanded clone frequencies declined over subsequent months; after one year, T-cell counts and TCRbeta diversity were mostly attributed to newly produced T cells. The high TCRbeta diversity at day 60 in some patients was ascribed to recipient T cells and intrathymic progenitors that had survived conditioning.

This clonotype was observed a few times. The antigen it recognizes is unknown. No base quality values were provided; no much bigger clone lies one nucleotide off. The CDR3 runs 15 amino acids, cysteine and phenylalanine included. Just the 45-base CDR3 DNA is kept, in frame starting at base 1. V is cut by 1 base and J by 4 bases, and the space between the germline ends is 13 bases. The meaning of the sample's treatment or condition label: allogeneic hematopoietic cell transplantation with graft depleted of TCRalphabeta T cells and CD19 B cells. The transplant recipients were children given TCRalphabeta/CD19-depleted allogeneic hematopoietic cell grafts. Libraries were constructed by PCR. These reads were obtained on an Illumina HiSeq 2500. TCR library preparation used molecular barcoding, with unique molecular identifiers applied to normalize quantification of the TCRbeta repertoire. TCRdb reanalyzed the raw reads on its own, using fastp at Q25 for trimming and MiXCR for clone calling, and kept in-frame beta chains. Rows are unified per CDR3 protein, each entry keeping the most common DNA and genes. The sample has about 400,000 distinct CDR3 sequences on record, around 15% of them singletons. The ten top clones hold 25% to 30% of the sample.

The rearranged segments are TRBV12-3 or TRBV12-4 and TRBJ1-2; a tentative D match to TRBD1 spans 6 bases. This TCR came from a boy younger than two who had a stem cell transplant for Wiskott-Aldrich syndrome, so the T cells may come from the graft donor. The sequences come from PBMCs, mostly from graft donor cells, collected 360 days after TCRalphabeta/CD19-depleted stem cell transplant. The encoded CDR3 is CASSLVGGRSYGYTF. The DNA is TGTGCCAGCAGTTTAGTGGGGGGGCGCAGCTATGGCTACACCTTC.